This TCR beta chain was captured by sequencing in a study of cytomegalovirus exposure and HLA in healthy donors. Data came from immunoSEQ multiplex PCR; TCRdb stores just in-frame clones and leaves some out. The data hold about 250,000 clones, with approximately 84% observed a single time. CDR3 size: 14 residues. Trimming cost V 2 bases and J 4 bases, with 11 bases left between them. CDR1 MNHEY and CDR2 SVGAGI come from the germline V gene. This sequence joins TRBV6-5 and TRBJ1-2; D uncertain. Sequencing was carried out using PBMCs. The clonotype originates from a man aged 18 to 29 in good health and CMV-seropositive. The CDR3 loop is CASSYGPRLYGYTF. CDR3 sequence (DNA): TGTGCCAGCAGTTACGGACCGCGACTCTATGGCTACACCTTC.